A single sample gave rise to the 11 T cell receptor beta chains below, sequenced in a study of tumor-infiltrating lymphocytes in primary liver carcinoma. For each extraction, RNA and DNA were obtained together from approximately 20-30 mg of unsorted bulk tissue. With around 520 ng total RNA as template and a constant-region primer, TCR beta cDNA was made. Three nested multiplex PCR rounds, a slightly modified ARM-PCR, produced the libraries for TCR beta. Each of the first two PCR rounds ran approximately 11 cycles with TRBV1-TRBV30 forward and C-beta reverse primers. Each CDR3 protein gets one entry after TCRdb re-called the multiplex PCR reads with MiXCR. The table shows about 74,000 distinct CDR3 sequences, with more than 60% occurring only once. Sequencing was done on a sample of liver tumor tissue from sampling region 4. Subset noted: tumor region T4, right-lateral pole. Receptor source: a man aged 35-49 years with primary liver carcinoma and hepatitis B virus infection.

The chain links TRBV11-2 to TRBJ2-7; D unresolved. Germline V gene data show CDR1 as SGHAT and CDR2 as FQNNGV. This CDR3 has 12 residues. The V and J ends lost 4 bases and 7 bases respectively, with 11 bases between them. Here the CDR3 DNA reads TGTGCCAGCAGCTCAAGGGTTAGTGAGCAGTACTTC. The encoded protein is CASSSRVSEQYF.

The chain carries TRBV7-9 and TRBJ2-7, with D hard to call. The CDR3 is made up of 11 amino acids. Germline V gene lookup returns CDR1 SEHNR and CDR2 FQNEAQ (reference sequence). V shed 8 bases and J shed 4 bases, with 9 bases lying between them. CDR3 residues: CASSPTYEQYF. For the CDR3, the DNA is TGTGCCAGCTCACCGACGTACGAGCAGTACTTC.

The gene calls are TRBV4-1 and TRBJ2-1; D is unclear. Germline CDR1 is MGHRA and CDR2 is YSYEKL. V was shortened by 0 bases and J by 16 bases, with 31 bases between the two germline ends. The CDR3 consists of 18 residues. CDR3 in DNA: TGCGCCAGCAGCCAAGATCCCCGGGCCCCCCGCTCCTACAATGGGCAATTCTTC. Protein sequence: CASSQDPRAPRSYNGQFF.

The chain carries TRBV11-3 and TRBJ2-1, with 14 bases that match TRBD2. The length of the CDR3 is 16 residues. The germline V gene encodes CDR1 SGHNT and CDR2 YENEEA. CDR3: CASCLSGTSGRGEQFF. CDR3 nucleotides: TGTGCTAGCTGCTTATCAGGGACTAGCGGGAGAGGTGAACAGTTCTTC.

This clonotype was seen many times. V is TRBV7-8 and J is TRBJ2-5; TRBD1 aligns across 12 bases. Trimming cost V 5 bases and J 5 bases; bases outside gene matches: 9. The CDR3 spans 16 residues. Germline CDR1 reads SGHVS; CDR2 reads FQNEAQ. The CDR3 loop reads CASSVPGQGARETQYF. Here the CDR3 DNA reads TGTGCCAGCAGCGTCCCGGGACAGGGGGCGCGGGAGACCCAGTACTTC.

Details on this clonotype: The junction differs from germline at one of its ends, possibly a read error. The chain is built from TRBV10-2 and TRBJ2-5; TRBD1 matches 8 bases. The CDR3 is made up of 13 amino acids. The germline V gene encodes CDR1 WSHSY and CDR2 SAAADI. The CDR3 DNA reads TGCGCAAGCAGACAGGGGCCCCAAGAGACCCAGTACTTC. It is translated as CASRQGPQETQYF.

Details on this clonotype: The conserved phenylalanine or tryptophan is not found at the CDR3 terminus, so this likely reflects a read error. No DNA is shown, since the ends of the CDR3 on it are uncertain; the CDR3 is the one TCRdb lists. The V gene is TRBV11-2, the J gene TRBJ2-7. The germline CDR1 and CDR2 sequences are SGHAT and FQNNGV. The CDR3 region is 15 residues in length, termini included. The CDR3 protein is CASSLSMGISYEQYS.

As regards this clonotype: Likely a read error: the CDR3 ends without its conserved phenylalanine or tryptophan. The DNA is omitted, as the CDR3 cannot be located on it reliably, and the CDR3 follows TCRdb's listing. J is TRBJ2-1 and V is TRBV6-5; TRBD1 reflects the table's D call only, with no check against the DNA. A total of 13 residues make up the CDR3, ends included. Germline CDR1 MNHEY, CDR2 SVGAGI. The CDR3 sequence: CASSREGNNEQLL.

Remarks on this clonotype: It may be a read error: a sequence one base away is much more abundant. CDR3 amino acids: CASSLAVRVNEQFF. CDR3 sequence (DNA): TGCGCCAGCAGCTTAGCGGTAAGGGTCAATGAGCAGTTCTTC. The chain employs TRBV5-1 and TRBJ2-1, with D maybe TRBD2 (5 bases). The CDR3 sequence is 14 residues long. V lost 2 bases to trimming and J lost 6 bases, with 12 bases between them. Germline V CDR1 and CDR2: SGHRS, YFSETQ.

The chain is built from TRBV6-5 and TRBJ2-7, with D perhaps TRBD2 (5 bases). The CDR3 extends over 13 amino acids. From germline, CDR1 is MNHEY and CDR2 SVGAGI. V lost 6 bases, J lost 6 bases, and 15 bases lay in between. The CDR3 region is CASRRECEGEQYF. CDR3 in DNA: TGTGCCAGCAGGAGGGAATGCGAGGGCGAGCAGTACTTC.

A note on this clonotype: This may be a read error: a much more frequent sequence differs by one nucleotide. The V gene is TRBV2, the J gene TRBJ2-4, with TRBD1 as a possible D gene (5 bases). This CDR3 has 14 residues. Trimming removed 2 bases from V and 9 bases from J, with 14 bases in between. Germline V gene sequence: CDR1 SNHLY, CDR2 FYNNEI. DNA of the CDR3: TGTGCCAGCAGTGAAAGGGGCGGACGAAGCATTCAGTACTTC. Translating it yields CASSERGGRSIQYF.